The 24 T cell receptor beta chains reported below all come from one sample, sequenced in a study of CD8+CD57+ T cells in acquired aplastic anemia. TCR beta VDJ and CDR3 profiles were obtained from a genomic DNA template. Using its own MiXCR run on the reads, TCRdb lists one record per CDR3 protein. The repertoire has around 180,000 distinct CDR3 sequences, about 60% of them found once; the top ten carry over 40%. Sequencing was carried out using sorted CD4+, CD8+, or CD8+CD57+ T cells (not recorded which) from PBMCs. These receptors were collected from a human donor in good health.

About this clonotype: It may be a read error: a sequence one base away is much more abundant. CDR3 loop: CASSSVLNTEALF. CDR3 coding DNA: TGTGCCAGCAGCTCGGTCCTGAACACTGAAGCTCTCTTT. The gene calls are TRBV6-2 or TRBV6-3 and TRBJ1-1; D not resolved. The CDR3 loop spans 13 amino acids. Germline V gene data show CDR1 as MNHEY and CDR2 as SVGEGT.

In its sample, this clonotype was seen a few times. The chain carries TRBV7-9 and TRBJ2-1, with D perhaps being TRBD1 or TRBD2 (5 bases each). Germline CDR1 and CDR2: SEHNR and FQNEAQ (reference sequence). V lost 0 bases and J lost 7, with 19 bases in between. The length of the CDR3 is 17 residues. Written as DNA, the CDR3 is TGTGCCAGCAGCTTAGCCCCGGGGCCTCCACGTGTGAATGAGCAGTTCTTC. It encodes CASSLAPGPPRVNEQFF.

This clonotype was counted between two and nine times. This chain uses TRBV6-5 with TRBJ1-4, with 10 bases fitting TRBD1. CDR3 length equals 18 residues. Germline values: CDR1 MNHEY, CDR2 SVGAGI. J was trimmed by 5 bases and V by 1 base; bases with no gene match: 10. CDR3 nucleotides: TGTGCCAGCAGTTACTTGACCGCCGGGACAGGGGCGAATGAAAAACTGTTTTTT. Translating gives CASSYLTAGTGANEKLFF.

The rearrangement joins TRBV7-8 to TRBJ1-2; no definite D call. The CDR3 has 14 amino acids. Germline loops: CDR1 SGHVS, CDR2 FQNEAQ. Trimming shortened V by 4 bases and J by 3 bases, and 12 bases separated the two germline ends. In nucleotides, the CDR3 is TGTGCCAGCAGCTCGCGGGGTGCTCACTATGGCTACACCTTC. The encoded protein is CASSSRGAHYGYTF. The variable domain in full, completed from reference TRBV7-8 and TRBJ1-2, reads GAGVSQSPRYKVAKRGQDVALRCDPISGHVSLFWYQQALGQGPEFLTYFQNEAQLDKSGLPSDRFFAERPEGSVSTLKIQRTQQEDSAVYLCASSSRGAHYGYTFGSGTRLTVV.

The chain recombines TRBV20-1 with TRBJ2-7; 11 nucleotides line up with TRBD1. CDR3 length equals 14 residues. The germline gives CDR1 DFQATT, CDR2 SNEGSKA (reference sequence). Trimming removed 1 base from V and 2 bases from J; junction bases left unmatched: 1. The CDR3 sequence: CSARGDRGTYEQYF. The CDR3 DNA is TGCAGTGCTAGAGGGGACAGGGGGACCTACGAGCAGTACTTC.

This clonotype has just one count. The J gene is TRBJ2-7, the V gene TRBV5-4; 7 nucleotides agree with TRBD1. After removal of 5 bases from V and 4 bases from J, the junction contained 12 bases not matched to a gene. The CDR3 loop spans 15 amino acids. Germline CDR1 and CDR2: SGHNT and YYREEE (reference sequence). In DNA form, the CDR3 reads TGTGCCAGCAGTCCGGGATTTACAGGGGTATACGAGCAGTACTTC. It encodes CASSPGFTGVYEQYF. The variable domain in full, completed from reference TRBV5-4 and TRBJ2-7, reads ETGVTQSPTHLIKTRGQQVTLRCSSQSGHNTVSWYQQALGQGPQFIFQYYREEENGRGNFPPRFSGLQFPNYSSELNVNALELDDSALYLCASSPGFTGVYEQYFGPGTRLTVT.

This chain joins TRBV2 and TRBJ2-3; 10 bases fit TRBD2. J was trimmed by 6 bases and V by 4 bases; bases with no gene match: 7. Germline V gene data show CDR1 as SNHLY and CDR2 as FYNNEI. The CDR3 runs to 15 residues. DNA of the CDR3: TGTGCCAGCAGTGCTATTAGCGGGAGGTGGGATACGCAGTATTTT. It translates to CASSAISGRWDTQYF.

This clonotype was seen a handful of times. Written as DNA, the CDR3 is TGTGCCATCAACGATCGTGCCGCCCGGGATTCACCCCTCCACTTT. It yields the protein CAINDRAARDSPLHF. V and J are TRBV10-3 and TRBJ1-6; D ambiguous. Germline V lookup: CDR1 ENHRY, CDR2 SYGVKD. The germline V and J ends were trimmed by 7 bases and 8 bases, with 18 bases remaining between them. The CDR3 contains 15 residues.

CDR3 loop: CASSNPQGGGNTEAFF. The CDR3 coding sequence is TGTGCCAGCAGCAACCCGCAGGGGGGCGGGAACACTGAAGCTTTCTTT. V is TRBV7-9 and J is TRBJ1-1; 7 bases line up with TRBD1. The junction had 10 bases not matched to a gene; V was cut back by 5 bases and J by 1 base. Germline CDR1 SEHNR, CDR2 FQNEAQ (reference sequence). The CDR3 is 16 amino acids.

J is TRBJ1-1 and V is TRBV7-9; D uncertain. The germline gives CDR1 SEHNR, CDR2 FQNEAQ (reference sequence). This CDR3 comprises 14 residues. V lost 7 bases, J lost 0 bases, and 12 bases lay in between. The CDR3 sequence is CASIDPDMNTEAFF. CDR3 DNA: TGTGCCAGCATCGACCCTGACATGAACACTGAAGCTTTCTTT.

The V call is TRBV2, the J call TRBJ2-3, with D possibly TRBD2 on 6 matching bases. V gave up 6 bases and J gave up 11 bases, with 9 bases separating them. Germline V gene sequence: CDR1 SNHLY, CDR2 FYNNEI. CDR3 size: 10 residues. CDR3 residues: CASSGGMQYF. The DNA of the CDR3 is TGTGCCAGCAGCGGCGGGATGCAGTATTTT.

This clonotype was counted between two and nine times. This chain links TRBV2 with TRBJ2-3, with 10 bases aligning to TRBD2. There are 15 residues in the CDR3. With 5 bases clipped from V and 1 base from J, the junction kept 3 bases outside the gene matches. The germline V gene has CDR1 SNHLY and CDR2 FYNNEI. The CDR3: CASSSLAGGTDTQYF. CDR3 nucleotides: TGTGCCAGCAGTTCTCTAGCGGGGGGCACAGATACGCAGTATTTT.

CDR3 sequence reads: CASSESPDRYGYTF. For the CDR3, the DNA is TGTGCCAGCAGTGAATCCCCTGACCGCTATGGCTACACCTTC. The chain links TRBV2 to TRBJ1-2; D gene uncertain. The V and J ends lost 2 bases and 4 bases respectively, with 11 bases between them. CDR1 and CDR2 (germline): SNHLY, FYNNEI. The CDR3 runs to 14 residues. The full variable domain, its missing parts supplied by reference TRBV2 and TRBJ1-2, is EPEVTQTPSHQVTQMGQEVILRCVPISNHLYFYWYRQILGQKVEFLVSFYNNEISEKSEIFDDQFSVERPDGSNFTLKIRSTKLEDSAMYFCASSESPDRYGYTFGSGTRLTVV.

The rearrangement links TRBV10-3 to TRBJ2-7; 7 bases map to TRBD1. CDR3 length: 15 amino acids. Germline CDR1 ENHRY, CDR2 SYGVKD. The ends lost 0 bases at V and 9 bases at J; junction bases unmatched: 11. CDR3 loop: CAISESGTATKGQYF. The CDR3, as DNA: TGTGCCATCAGTGAGTCCGGGACAGCTACGAAGGGGCAGTACTTC.

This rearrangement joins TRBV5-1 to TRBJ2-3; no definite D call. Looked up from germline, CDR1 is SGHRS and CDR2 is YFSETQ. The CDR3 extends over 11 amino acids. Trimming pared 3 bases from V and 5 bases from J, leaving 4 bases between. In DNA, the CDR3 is TGCGCCAGCAGCTCAGAAGATACGCAGTATTTT. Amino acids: CASSSEDTQYF.

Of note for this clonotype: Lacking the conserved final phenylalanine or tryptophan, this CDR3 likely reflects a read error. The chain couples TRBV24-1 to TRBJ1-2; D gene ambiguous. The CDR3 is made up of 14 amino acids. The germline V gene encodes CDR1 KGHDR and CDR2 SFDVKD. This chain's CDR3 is CASSDLDIPYGYTI. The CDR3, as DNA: TGTGCCTCCAGTGATCTCGACATCCCCTATGGCTACACCATC.

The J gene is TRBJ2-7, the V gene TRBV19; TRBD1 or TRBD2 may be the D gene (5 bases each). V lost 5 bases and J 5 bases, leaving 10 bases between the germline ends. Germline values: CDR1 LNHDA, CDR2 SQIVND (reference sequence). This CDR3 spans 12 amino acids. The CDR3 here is CASSLRGDEQYF. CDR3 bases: TGTGCCAGTAGTCTGAGGGGCGACGAGCAGTACTTC.

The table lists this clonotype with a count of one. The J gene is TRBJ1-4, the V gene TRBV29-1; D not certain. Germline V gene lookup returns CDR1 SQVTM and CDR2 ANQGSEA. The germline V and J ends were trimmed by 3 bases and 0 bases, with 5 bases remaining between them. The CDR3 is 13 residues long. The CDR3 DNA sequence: TGCAGCGTTGAGCCAGCAACTAATGAAAAACTGTTTTTT. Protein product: CSVEPATNEKLFF.

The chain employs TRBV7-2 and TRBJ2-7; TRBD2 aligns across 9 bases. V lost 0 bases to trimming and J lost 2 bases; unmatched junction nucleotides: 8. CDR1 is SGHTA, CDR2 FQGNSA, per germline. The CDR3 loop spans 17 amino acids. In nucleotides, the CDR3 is TGTGCCAGCAGCTTAGCTGGCGGGAGGGCCGTCGCCTACGAGCAGTACTTC. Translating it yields CASSLAGGRAVAYEQYF.

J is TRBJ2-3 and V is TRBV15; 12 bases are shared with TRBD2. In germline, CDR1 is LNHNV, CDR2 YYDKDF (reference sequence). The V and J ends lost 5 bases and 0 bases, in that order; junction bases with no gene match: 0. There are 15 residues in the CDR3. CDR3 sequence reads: CATSGLAGSTDTQYF. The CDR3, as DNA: TGTGCCACCAGCGGACTAGCGGGGAGCACAGATACGCAGTATTTT.

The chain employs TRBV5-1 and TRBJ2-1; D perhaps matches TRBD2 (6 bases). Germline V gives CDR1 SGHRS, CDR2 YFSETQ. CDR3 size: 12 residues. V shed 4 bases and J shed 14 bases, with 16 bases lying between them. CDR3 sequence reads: CASSTAGTEEFF. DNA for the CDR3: TGCGCCAGCAGCACAGCCGGGACTGAAGAGTTCTTC.

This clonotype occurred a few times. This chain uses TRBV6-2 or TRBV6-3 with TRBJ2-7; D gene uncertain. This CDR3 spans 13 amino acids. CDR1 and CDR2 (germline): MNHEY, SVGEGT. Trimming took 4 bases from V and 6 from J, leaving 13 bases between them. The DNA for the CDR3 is TGTGCCAGCAGTTTTTTTGGGCCCGGCGAGCAGTACTTC. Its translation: CASSFFGPGEQYF.

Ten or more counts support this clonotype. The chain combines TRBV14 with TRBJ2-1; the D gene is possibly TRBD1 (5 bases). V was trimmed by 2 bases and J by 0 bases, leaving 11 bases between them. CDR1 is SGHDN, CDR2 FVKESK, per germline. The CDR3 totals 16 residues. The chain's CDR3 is CASSQKGSSSYNEQFF. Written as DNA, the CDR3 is TGTGCCAGCAGCCAAAAGGGGTCGAGCTCCTACAATGAGCAGTTCTTC.

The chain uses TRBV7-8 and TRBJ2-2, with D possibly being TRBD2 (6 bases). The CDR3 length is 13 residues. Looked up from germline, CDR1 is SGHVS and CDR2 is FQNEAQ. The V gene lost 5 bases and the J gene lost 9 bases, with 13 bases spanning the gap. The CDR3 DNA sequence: TGTGCCAGCAGCCACGGGACTCTGAGGGAGCTGTTTTTT. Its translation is CASSHGTLRELFF.